One sample yielded the 14 T cell receptor beta chains listed below, sequenced in a study of persistence of HIV-infected CD4 T cells. No antigens are known for them. Stimulation used approximately 9.6 ug/mL lysate from CMV-infected fibroblasts. Sorting selected CD4+ T cells upregulating both CD40 ligand and CD69. This was the immunoSEQ version 4 assay in survey mode. Assay used: immunoSEQ multiplex PCR; TCRdb lists only in-frame clones, some missing. The table includes 10,000 to 15,000 clones, roughly 70% detected once. The input for sequencing was CD4+ T cells sorted from PBMCs after roughly 20-hour stimulation, taken from a patient who received antiretroviral therapy. All receptors come from an adult man with HIV who was CMV-seropositive.

With respect to this clone: This sample includes further DNA sequences coding for the same CDR3. This CDR3 reads CASSLGGNTEAFF. The CDR3 region has the DNA TGCGCCAGCAGCTTGGGGGGGAACACTGAAGCTTTCTTT. This chain connects TRBV5-1 to TRBJ1-1; D call uncertain. V was trimmed by 0 bases and J by 1 base, leaving 4 bases between them. CDR3 length: 13 residues. In germline, CDR1 is SGHRS, CDR2 YFSETQ.

This chain connects TRBV24-1 to TRBJ1-2, with D perhaps matching TRBD1 (5 bases). V was shortened by 4 bases and J by 1 base, with 15 bases between the two germline ends. This CDR3 is built from 16 residues. The germline gives CDR1 KGHDR, CDR2 SFDVKD. Here the CDR3 DNA reads TGTGCCACCAGTGAGGGTGACAGACACTTTAACTATGGCTACACCTTC. The encoded protein is CATSEGDRHFNYGYTF.

The chain has TRBV5-1 and TRBJ1-2; no clear D. CDR1 is SGHRS and CDR2 is YFSETQ in the germline V gene. The CDR3 extends over 14 amino acids. Trimming pared 5 bases from V and 5 bases from J, leaving 16 bases between. In nucleotides, the CDR3 is TGCGCCAGCAGGAGGGAAGAGCGGGATTATGGCTACACCTTC. Translation gives CASRREERDYGYTF.

The rearrangement joins TRBV7-2 to TRBJ1-6, with D perhaps matching TRBD1 (6 bases). The V gene's germline CDR1 is SGHTA and CDR2 FQGNSA. CDR3 length: 15 residues. V shed 5 bases and J shed 5 bases, with 13 bases lying between them. This chain's CDR3 is CASSVSGHHNSPLHF. CDR3 DNA sequence: TGTGCCAGCAGCGTATCGGGACATCATAATTCACCCCTCCACTTT.

This clone was counted a few times. V gene TRBV20-1 combines with J gene TRBJ2-7, with a possible D match to TRBD2 (6 bases). Germline CDR1 reads DFQATT; CDR2 reads SNEGSKA (reference sequence). This CDR3 region has 15 residues. V was pared by 3 bases and J by 3 bases, with 18 bases between. CDR3 region: CSASPPGTPHYEQYF. DNA for the CDR3: TGCAGTGCTAGTCCCCCTGGGACTCCTCACTACGAGCAGTACTTC.

This clone is labeled as medium-sized. The gene calls are TRBV10-2 and TRBJ1-6; no definite D call. The CDR3 extends over 14 amino acids. V was trimmed by 3 bases and J by 14 bases, leaving 17 bases between them. Germline CDR1 reads WSHSY; CDR2 reads SAAADI. The CDR3 protein is CASSDPGGVMALHF. CDR3 DNA sequence: TGCGCCAGCAGTGATCCGGGCGGGGTCATGGCCCTCCACTTT.

The chain is built from TRBV7-6 and TRBJ2-3; 14 bases are a match to TRBD2. CDR1 is SGHVS and CDR2 is FNYEAQ in the germline V gene. This CDR3 spans 17 amino acids. The J segment lost 4 bases and the V segment lost 5 bases, leaving 8 bases of the junction unmatched. In DNA form, the CDR3 reads TGTGCCAGCAGCCCTGGACTAGCGGGGGGACTTCCAGATACGCAGTATTTT. Its translation is CASSPGLAGGLPDTQYF.

The V and J genes are TRBV10-3 and TRBJ2-7; 9 nucleotides align to TRBD1. The V and J ends lost 5 bases and 3 bases, in that order; junction bases with no gene match: 8. This CDR3 has 15 amino acids. Germline CDR1 reads ENHRY; CDR2 reads SYGVKD. DNA of the CDR3: TGTGCCATCAGTCCTACACAGGGGGCCTACTACGAGCAGTACTTC. Translated: CAISPTQGAYYEQYF.

The J gene is TRBJ2-3, the V gene TRBV7-3, with TRBD2 identical over 8 bases. Germline loops: CDR1 SGHTA, CDR2 FQGTGA. With V trimmed by 5 bases and J by 4 bases, 14 bases remained unmatched. The CDR3 extends over 17 amino acids. CDR3 region: CASSPTGRAGVADTQYF. CDR3 coding DNA: TGTGCCAGCAGCCCCACCGGGAGGGCGGGAGTCGCAGATACGCAGTATTTT.

The V and J genes are TRBV3-1 (or the pseudogene TRBV3-2) and TRBJ2-7; D is unresolved. The CDR3 is 15 residues long. Germline CDR1 is LGHDT and CDR2 is YNNKEL (reference sequence). V was pared by 0 bases and J by 5 bases, with 14 bases between. CDR3 nucleotides: TGTGCCAGCAGCCAAGATGTGGCCAGGTTTAACGAGCAGTACTTC. It yields the protein CASSQDVARFNEQYF.

This chain connects TRBV7-3 to TRBJ1-1, with no clear D. This CDR3 contains 13 residues. Germline loops: CDR1 SGHTA, CDR2 FQGTGA. Trimming cost V 5 bases and J 1 base, with 8 bases left between them. CDR3 protein: CASSGDPNTEAFF. The CDR3, as DNA: TGTGCCAGCAGCGGCGACCCGAACACTGAAGCTTTCTTT.

V gene TRBV6-5 combines with J gene TRBJ2-7; no clear D gene. The germline V and J ends were trimmed by 7 bases and 2 bases, with 18 bases remaining between them. From germline, CDR1 is MNHEY and CDR2 SVGAGI. The CDR3 extends over 15 amino acids. CDR3 amino acids: CASKPGFVLTYEQYF. Written as DNA, the CDR3 is TGTGCCAGCAAACCTGGGTTTGTCCTCACCTACGAGCAGTACTTC.

The genes are TRBV5-1 and TRBJ2-7; 7 bases are a match to TRBD2. The V and J ends lost 8 bases and 1 base, in that order; junction bases with no gene match: 15. Germline CDR1 SGHRS, CDR2 YFSETQ. The CDR3 has 16 amino acids. The CDR3: CASHDPTAGVSYEQYF. CDR3 DNA: TGCGCCAGTCACGATCCCACCGCGGGAGTATCCTACGAGCAGTACTTC.

The rearrangement joins TRBV6-1 to TRBJ1-2, with 7 bases that match TRBD1. V shed 4 bases, J shed 4 bases, and the junction held 3 bases outside the gene matches. The CDR3 runs 13 residues. Germline V gene sequence: CDR1 MNHNS, CDR2 SASEGT. Here the CDR3 DNA reads TGTGCCAGCAGTGTAGCAGGGGGCTATGGCTACACCTTC. As protein: CASSVAGGYGYTF.